This TCR beta chain came from a study of blood T cell repertoires in COVID-19 (dated by TCRdb to about 2020). Broadly, across the study: Collaborator samples came from the United States, Italy and Spain and covered acute and convalescent phases of COVID-19. The repertoires were released in a freely available public database meant as a resource for research on the immune response to SARS-CoV-2. Deeply sampled blood TCRbeta repertoires from subjects exposed to, actively infected with, or recovered from COVID-19 were included in the dataset. Sample metadata almost always included a de-identified subject ID, COVID-19 status, age in years and sex. The material from the prospective study consisted of cDNA or gDNA derived from T cells, B-cell-depleted T cells, or PBMCs. The samples were drawn from the first 160 participants of the ongoing ImmuneRACE study and from roughly 1,300 subjects provided by 6 global collaborators. HLA class I and class II types, where available, came from metadata supplied by the sample provider rather than from assay-based typing.

The study at large found these results: Clinical and demographic metadata were provided uncurated, with the amount varying by source and participant.

The collaborating institutions used their own protocols to collect whole blood in K2EDTA tubes. Collaborator samples were shipped for TCRbeta analysis as frozen whole blood, isolated PBMCs, or DNA extracted from either sample type. With respect to this clone: Its target antigen remains unknown. Base quality data are lacking; no much larger clone is found one base away.

TCRbeta CDR3 regions were amplified from genomic DNA by means of the immunoSEQ Assay, a bias-controlled multiplex PCR. The source study handled its data this way. The number of nucleated cells in each sample was estimated from the amplification of reference gene primers within the assay. Sequence reads were collapsed and filtered to measure the absolute abundance of every unique TCRbeta CDR3 rearrangement. Productive Simpson clonality was computed per sample as the square root of Simpson's diversity index over productive rearrangements. The table was pulled from immuneACCESS by TCRdb, which kept in-frame rearrangements only. Such tables lose some clones; where checked, under half of the loss comes from unresolved V genes, and the rest has no known cause. The V and J calls and clone size were taken over from that table, and D and trimming were inferred from the DNA. The sample table contains 140,000 or so clones; only one count was recorded for around nine tenths of them. The top ten clones comprise roughly 5% of the sample.

Germline trimming: 3 bases from V, 8 bases from J; junction bases outside gene matches: 4. The CDR3 numbers 13 residues from cysteine through phenylalanine. CDR3 DNA only is kept here, 39 bases in frame from base 1. Reading the germline V gene gives CDR1 SGHTA and CDR2 FQGTGA. The source is a human donor in a cohort sampled during active COVID-19. Recombination linked TRBV7-3 to TRBJ1-5, with TRBD1 matching 7 junction bases. The sequenced sample was peripheral blood. CDR3 sequence: CASSLGQGEPQHF. The DNA sequence follows: TGTGCCAGCAGCTTGGGCCAGGGGGAGCCCCAGCATTTT.